Below are 12 T cell receptor beta chains sequenced from a single sample in a study of blood T cell repertoires in COVID-19. Some clones are missing from TCRdb's copy, which holds only in-frame ones; the method was immunoSEQ multiplex PCR. The sample lists about 240,000 clones; around 81% were seen once. The sequenced sample was peripheral blood. The origin of the receptors is a woman of 80 years or more with COVID-19, enrolled during active disease.

V is TRBV6-5 and J is TRBJ2-1, with D possibly being TRBD2 (6 bases). Trimming removed 0 bases from V and 4 bases from J, with 13 bases in between. The CDR3 extends over 16 amino acids. CDR1 is MNHEY, CDR2 SVGAGI, per germline. The CDR3 DNA reads TGTGCCAGCAGTTACTCCGCCGGGAGTGGGTACAATGAGCAGTTCTTC. This codes for CASSYSAGSGYNEQFF.

The chain links TRBV28 to TRBJ1-2; D may be TRBD1 (6 bases). The V end lost 5 bases, the J end lost 7 bases, and 11 bases lay between the germline ends. Germline V CDR1 and CDR2: MDHEN, SYDVKM. The CDR3 is 12 residues long. The CDR3 loop is CASSQTGLGYTF. The DNA for the CDR3 is TGTGCCAGCAGTCAAACAGGGCTTGGCTACACCTTC.

V usage is TRBV5-1 and J usage is TRBJ2-2; 11 bases are a match to TRBD2. Germline V lookup: CDR1 SGHRS, CDR2 YFSETQ. The CDR3 has 18 amino acids. With 2 bases clipped from V and 2 bases from J, the junction kept 8 bases outside the gene matches. The CDR3 sequence: CASSFASTSGGNTGELFF. The CDR3 coding sequence is TGCGCCAGCAGCTTTGCATCCACTAGCGGGGGTAACACCGGGGAGCTGTTTTTT.

The V gene is TRBV4-3, the J gene TRBJ2-3; 7 nucleotides align to TRBD1. Per the germline V gene, CDR1 is LGHNA and CDR2 is YSLEER. This CDR3 has 15 residues. J lost 1 base, V lost 4 bases, and 5 bases had no gene match. The DNA for the CDR3 is TGCGCCAGCAGCCCTTATCAGGGGGGCACAGATACGCAGTATTTT. Translation: CASSPYQGGTDTQYF.

The chain joins TRBV6-6 to TRBJ1-1; possibly TRBD1 for D (6 bases). The ends were cut back, 6 bases at V and 0 bases at J, with 11 bases in the middle. The CDR3 has 14 amino acids. Germline CDR1 MNHNY, CDR2 SVGAGI (reference sequence). The CDR3 loop reads CASRWDTLNTEAFF. CDR3 bases: TGTGCCAGCAGATGGGACACCTTGAACACTGAAGCTTTCTTT.

This chain joins TRBV28 and TRBJ2-7; 9 bases map to TRBD2. This CDR3 comprises 13 residues. J was trimmed by 4 bases and V by 7 bases; bases with no gene match: 5. Germline V CDR1 and CDR2: MDHEN, SYDVKM. CDR3 amino acids: CASTLAGKYEQYF. In DNA form, the CDR3 reads TGTGCCAGCACCCTAGCGGGAAAGTACGAGCAGTACTTC.

The rearrangement uses TRBV24-1 and TRBJ2-1, with 7 bases matching TRBD1. This CDR3 comprises 16 residues. Per germline, CDR1 KGHDR and CDR2 SFDVKD. J lost 4 bases, V lost 3 bases, and 8 bases had no gene match. The CDR3 sequence is CATSDQRQGRYNEQFF. The CDR3 coding sequence is TGTGCCACCAGTGATCAGCGACAGGGTCGGTACAATGAGCAGTTCTTC.

The rearrangement links TRBV10-3 to TRBJ2-3, with D uncertain. CDR1 is ENHRY, CDR2 SYGVKD, per germline. The CDR3 sequence is 13 residues long. V lost 6 bases to trimming and J lost 5 bases, with 12 bases between them. The chain's CDR3 is CAISPTALDTQYF. The CDR3 bases are TGTGCCATCAGCCCCACTGCGTTAGATACGCAGTATTTT.

V usage is TRBV7-2 and J usage is TRBJ2-1, with 14 bases lining up with TRBD2. V was pared by 2 bases and J by 9 bases, with 9 bases of the junction left unmatched. The CDR3 runs 17 residues. CDR1 SGHTA and CDR2 FQGNSA come from the germline V gene. Here the CDR3 DNA reads TGTGCCAGCAGCTTACGGGGACTAGCGGGAGTAGGGGGTGAGCAGTTCTTC. This codes for CASSLRGLAGVGGEQFF.

This clone was picked up one time. This chain uses TRBV13 with TRBJ2-4; 8 bases match TRBD1. Losses at the gene ends were 5 bases for V and 1 base for J; bases not matched to a gene: 4. There are 15 residues in the CDR3. Germline V gene lookup returns CDR1 PRHDT and CDR2 FYEKMQ (reference sequence). The CDR3 nucleotides read TGTGCCAGCAGCCGGGGACAGGTGGCCAAAAACATTCAGTACTTC. Protein: CASSRGQVAKNIQYF.

The chain is built from TRBV7-8 and TRBJ1-2, with TRBD1 matching over 7 bases. This CDR3 is built from 14 residues. Trimming at V came to 2 bases and at J to 2 bases, leaving 2 bases not matched to a gene. Germline assignment: CDR1 SGHVS and CDR2 FQNEAQ. The CDR3 nucleotides read TGTGCCAGCAGCTTACTAGGGGGCAACTATGGCTACACCTTC. It specifies CASSLLGGNYGYTF. The full variable domain, with the rest looked up from reference TRBV7-8 and TRBJ1-2, is GAGVSQSPRYKVAKRGQDVALRCDPISGHVSLFWYQQALGQGPEFLTYFQNEAQLDKSGLPSDRFFAERPEGSVSTLKIQRTQQEDSAVYLCASSLLGGNYGYTFGSGTRLTVV.

The rearrangement joins TRBV11-2 to TRBJ2-1, with 9 bases matching TRBD2. J lost 3 bases, V lost 3 bases, and 3 bases had no gene match. The CDR3 contains 15 residues. The germline CDR1 and CDR2 sequences are SGHAT and FQNNGV. CDR3 protein: CASSFRLADYNEQFF. CDR3 DNA sequence: TGTGCCAGCAGCTTTAGACTAGCGGACTACAATGAGCAGTTCTTC.